This T cell receptor (beta chain) was found in a study of regulatory and conventional T cells in RAG deficiency. Overall study findings and caveats: Omenn patients showed >90% Treg-Tconv overlap and shorter CDR3 lengths. Compared with controls, unique Treg TCR beta sequences dropped approximately 100-fold in Omenn syndrome and CID/AS. Control T-cell subsets had markedly higher Shannon entropy and lower Simpson indices than RAG-deficient patients.

Sequenced by immunoSEQ multiplex PCR; TCRdb stores in-frame clones only, minus some. The sample records 45,000 or so clones, around 89% being singletons. As regards this clone: The antigen remains undetermined.

Conventional CD4+ T cells were sorted from blood as CD25-low CD127-high cells. Germline CDR1 is KGHSH and CDR2 is LQKENI. V was trimmed by 0 bases and J by 0 bases, leaving 11 bases between them. This CDR3 spans 16 amino acids. These data were also reused for a study on regulatory T cells. This second study notes: The PCR used 52 TRBV and 13 TRBJ primers.

The material sequenced was CD4+ effector T cells sorted from blood. The chain couples TRBV18 to TRBJ1-1; D unclear. The source is a human donor in good health. In DNA, the CDR3 is TGTGCCAGCTCACCACCGTCGGCAGGACTGAACACTGAAGCTTTCTTT. Its translation is CASSPPSAGLNTEAFF.